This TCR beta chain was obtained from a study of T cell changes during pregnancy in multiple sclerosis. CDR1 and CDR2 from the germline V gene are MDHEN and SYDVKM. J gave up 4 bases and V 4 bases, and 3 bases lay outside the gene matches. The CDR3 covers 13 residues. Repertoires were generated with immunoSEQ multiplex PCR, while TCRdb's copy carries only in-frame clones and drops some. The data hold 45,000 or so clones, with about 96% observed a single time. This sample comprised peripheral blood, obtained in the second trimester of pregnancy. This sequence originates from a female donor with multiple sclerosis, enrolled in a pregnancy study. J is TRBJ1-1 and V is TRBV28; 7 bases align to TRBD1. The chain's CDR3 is CASSSHRGTEAFF. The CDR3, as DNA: TGTGCCAGCAGTTCACACAGGGGCACTGAAGCTTTCTTT.